Listed below are T cell receptor beta chains from one sample, sequenced in a study of CD8 T cell repertoires and HIV-1 epitope variants. TCRdb's copy holds only in-frame clones and misses some; the assay was immunoSEQ multiplex PCR. The data contain approximately 4,800 clones, approximately 70% of them singletons. Their cognate antigens are unknown. The material sequenced was cultured CD8+ T cells derived from PBMCs. The receptors originated from a male donor with HIV. Both conserved end residues are part of each CDR3. Each record gives: CDR3 protein, CDR3 DNA, D gene, clone size, V gene, J gene. A D gene is named only where the DNA matches it firmly. Size is stated for part of the rows, as once, few or many counts, or as a class when the clone is expanded.

CDR3: CASVYRGETQYF
DNA: TGTGCCAGCGTCTACAGGGGGGAGACCCAGTACTTC
D: TRBD1
size: NA
V: TRBV2
J: TRBJ2-5

CDR3: CASSPGTFYNEQFF
DNA: TGCGCCAGCAGCCCTGGGACTTTCTACAATGAGCAGTTCTTC
D: NA
size: NA
V: TRBV4-3
J: TRBJ2-1

CDR3: CASSEGGRTEAFF
DNA: TGTGCCAGCAGTGAGGGGGGCCGCACTGAAGCTTTCTTT
D: NA
size: once
V: TRBV6-4
J: TRBJ1-1

CDR3: CASSPGLAVYEQYF
DNA: TGTGCCAGCAGCCCGGGACTAGCGGTTTACGAGCAGTACTTC
D: TRBD2
size: once
V: TRBV27
J: TRBJ2-7

CDR3: CASSIRLAGIYEQYF
DNA: TGTGCCAGTAGTATCCGACTAGCGGGGATTTACGAGCAGTACTTC
D: TRBD2
size: large
V: TRBV19
J: TRBJ2-7

CDR3: CAVGLAGGADTQYF
DNA: TGTGCCGTCGGACTAGCGGGGGGGGCAGATACGCAGTATTTT
D: TRBD2
size: NA
V: TRBV30
J: TRBJ2-3

CDR3: CASSSGLGYTF
DNA: TGTGCCAGCAGTTCGGGGTTGGGCTACACCTTC
D: NA
size: NA
V: TRBV27
J: TRBJ1-2

CDR3: CASSLGTVYEQYF
DNA: TGTGCCAGCAGCTTAGGGACCGTCTACGAGCAGTACTTC
D: NA
size: NA
V: TRBV7-2
J: TRBJ2-7

CDR3: CASSLGTGTSEAFF
DNA: TGTGCCAGCAGCTTAGGGACAGGGACTTCTGAAGCTTTCTTT
D: TRBD1
size: NA
V: TRBV11-2
J: TRBJ1-1

CDR3: CSVSTSGYEQFF
DNA: TGCAGCGTGTCCACTAGCGGCTATGAGCAGTTCTTC
D: TRBD2
size: NA
V: TRBV29-1
J: TRBJ2-1

CDR3: CASSGRDRYEQYF
DNA: TGTGCCAGCAGCGGTCGGGACCGCTACGAGCAGTACTTC
D: NA
size: NA
V: TRBV5-6
J: TRBJ2-7

CDR3: CASSGDSRSYGYTF
DNA: TGCGCCAGCAGCGGGGACAGTCGTAGCTATGGCTACACCTTC
D: TRBD1
size: few
V: TRBV5-1
J: TRBJ1-2

CDR3: CASSLGGNTEAFF
DNA: TGCGCCAGCAGCCTTGGAGGGAACACTGAAGCTTTCTTT
D: NA
size: NA
V: TRBV4-1
J: TRBJ1-1

CDR3: CASSETGLADYEQYF
DNA: TGCGCCAGCAGCGAAACGGGACTAGCGGACTACGAGCAGTACTTC
D: TRBD2
size: few
V: TRBV5-1
J: TRBJ2-7

CDR3: CASSGGFGASSGNTIYF
DNA: TGTGCCAGCAGCGGTGGATTTGGGGCTAGCTCTGGAAACACCATATATTTT
D: NA
size: few
V: TRBV13
J: TRBJ1-3

CDR3: CASSPEGRLSYEQYF
DNA: TGTGCCAGCAGCCCAGAAGGCAGGCTGTCCTACGAGCAGTACTTC
D: NA
size: few
V: TRBV27
J: TRBJ2-7

CDR3: CASSSKAPPGNTEAFF
DNA: TGTGCCAGCAGCTCTAAGGCCCCGCCGGGGAACACTGAAGCTTTCTTT
D: NA
size: few
V: TRBV13
J: TRBJ1-1

CDR3: CASRGQGETFYEQYF
DNA: TGTGCCAGTAGAGGTCAGGGGGAAACTTTCTACGAGCAGTACTTC
D: TRBD1
size: NA
V: TRBV19
J: TRBJ2-7

CDR3: CASRDRDTNTEAFF
DNA: TGTGCCAGTAGGGACAGGGACACCAACACTGAAGCTTTCTTT
D: TRBD1
size: NA
V: TRBV19
J: TRBJ1-1